The 12 T cell receptor beta chains in this list originate from one sample, sequenced in a study of patients and donors after allogeneic stem cell transplantation (dated by TCRdb to the early 2020s). Receptor libraries were prepared by RT-PCR. The sequencer listed for this sample is NextSeq 550. TCRdb redid the processing of the public reads, applying fastp at Q25 and MiXCR, and retained in-frame beta chains. Rows matching on CDR3 protein sequence are summarized as one entry with the most common DNA and genes. Here the sample has 25,000 or so distinct CDR3 sequences; roughly 8% occur a single time. The top ten clones comprise approximately 48% of the sample. The sequenced sample consisted of blood, either unsorted or a sorted T cell fraction (not recorded which). The receptor set was obtained from a human donor who was either an allogeneic HSCT recipient or a stem cell or donor lymphocyte infusion donor (not recorded which). It is not recorded whose cells these are; they may come from a transplant donor.

At least ten counts were recorded for this clonotype. The CDR3 is CASSLGRLAGSYNEQFF. The DNA for the CDR3 is TGTGCCAGCAGCTTGGGTAGACTAGCGGGCTCCTACAATGAGCAGTTCTTC. This chain uses TRBV5-6 with TRBJ2-1; 10 nucleotides line up with TRBD2. Germline V gene data show CDR1 as SGHDT and CDR2 as YYEEEE. J was trimmed by 0 bases and V by 0 bases; bases with no gene match: 3. This CDR3 is built from 17 residues.

J is TRBJ2-7 and V is TRBV9; the D is unclear. V gave up 0 bases and J gave up 2 bases, with 12 bases separating them. Germline V lookup: CDR1 SGDLS, CDR2 YYNGEE. CDR3 length: 15 residues. CDR3 sequence: CASSVAGVSTYEQYF. Written as DNA, the CDR3 is TGTGCCAGCAGCGTAGCCGGCGTGTCAACCTACGAGCAGTACTTC.

This clonotype appeared many times. The rearrangement uses TRBV6-2 or TRBV6-3 and TRBJ2-2; the D gene is possibly TRBD2 (5 bases). V was shortened by 2 bases and J by 7 bases, with 8 bases between the two germline ends. The germline V gene encodes CDR1 MNHEY and CDR2 SVGEGT. The CDR3 spans 13 residues. The DNA of the CDR3 is TGTGCCAGCAGTTACGCCGCGGGCGGGGAGCTGTTTTTT. Translation: CASSYAAGGELFF.

This clonotype came up many times. The V and J genes are TRBV12-3 or TRBV12-4 and TRBJ1-1; no clear D. Trimming cost V 5 bases and J 2 bases, with 3 bases left between them. The CDR3 length is 11 residues. The CDR3 DNA reads TGTGCCAGCAGTCATAACACTGAAGCTTTCTTT. Its protein is CASSHNTEAFF.

This clonotype is medium-sized. The chain has TRBV12-3 or TRBV12-4 and TRBJ1-4, with D perhaps TRBD1 (6 bases). V dropped 6 bases and J dropped 2 bases, with 13 bases sitting between them. The CDR3 length is 15 residues. The CDR3: CASRSGDMTNEKLFF. CDR3 nucleotides: TGTGCCAGCAGAAGTGGGGACATGACTAATGAAAAACTGTTTTTT.

Ten or more counts support this clonotype. This chain uses TRBV6-1 with TRBJ1-1; no clear D. This CDR3 has 13 residues. Germline V CDR1 and CDR2: MNHNS, SASEGT. Trimming removed 5 bases from V and 1 base from J, with 8 bases in between. CDR3 bases: TGTGCCAGCAGTAAGGCACCGAACACTGAAGCTTTCTTT. Translation gives CASSKAPNTEAFF.

The sample holds many counts of this clonotype. The V and J genes are TRBV6-1 and TRBJ1-2, with 7 bases aligning to TRBD1. With V trimmed by 6 bases and J by 6 bases, 7 bases remained unmatched. This CDR3 spans 13 amino acids. The germline CDR1 and CDR2 sequences are MNHNS and SASEGT. This CDR3 is CASSLGQVHGYTF. CDR3 DNA: TGTGCCAGCAGCCTCGGACAGGTTCATGGCTACACCTTC.

This chain links TRBV11-3 with TRBJ1-1; D is unresolved. Trimming removed 1 base from V and 6 bases from J, with 9 bases in between. CDR3 length: 13 amino acids. CDR1 is SGHNT and CDR2 is YENEEA in the germline V gene. The CDR3 is CASSLGKRAEAFF. The CDR3 DNA reads TGTGCCAGCAGCTTAGGTAAGCGAGCTGAAGCTTTCTTT.

This clonotype was detected only a few times. The rearrangement links TRBV20-1 to TRBJ2-1; TRBD2 agrees at 7 bases. CDR1 and CDR2 (germline): DFQATT, SNEGSKA (reference sequence). Germline trimming cut 3 bases from V and 2 bases from J; bases unmatched to any gene: 10. The CDR3 is made up of 16 amino acids. Here the CDR3 DNA reads TGCAGTGCTAGTCCTATAGCGGGTCACGCCTACAATGAGCAGTTCTTC. It codes for CSASPIAGHAYNEQFF.

This clonotype was picked up many times. The chain links TRBV18 to TRBJ2-5; TRBD1 aligns across 7 bases. The CDR3 loop spans 16 amino acids. The trim removed 5 bases at V and 2 bases at J, leaving 11 bases unmatched. The V gene's germline CDR1 is KGHSH and CDR2 LQKENI. CDR3 bases: TGTGCCAGCTCATTGAATTGGGACAGCAGGCAAGAGACCCAGTACTTC. Protein product: CASSLNWDSRQETQYF.

This clonotype was counted many times. This chain joins TRBV7-3 and TRBJ2-3; D unclear. The CDR3 loop spans 13 amino acids. Trimming stripped 5 bases from V and 2 bases from J, with 8 bases between. Germline assignment: CDR1 SGHTA and CDR2 FQGTGA. The CDR3 here is CASSHPHTDTQYF. CDR3 DNA: TGTGCCAGCAGCCATCCACACACAGATACGCAGTATTTT. The full variable domain, in which reference TRBV7-3 and TRBJ2-3 provide the parts outside the CDR3, is GAGVSQTPSNKVTEKGKYVELRCDPISGHTALYWYRQSLGQGPEFLIYFQGTGAADDSGLPNDRFFAVRPEGSVSTLKIQRTERGDSAVYLCASSHPHTDTQYFGPGTRLTVL.

CDR3 nucleotide sequence: TGTGCCAGCAGGGAGACAAGGGGACCATCTAACTATGGCTACACCTTC. Amino acids: CASRETRGPSNYGYTF. The chain has TRBV6-1 and TRBJ1-2, with D possibly TRBD1 on 5 matching bases. Trimming took 6 bases from V and 0 from J, leaving 17 bases between them. Germline CDR1 MNHNS, CDR2 SASEGT. CDR3 size: 16 residues.